This T cell receptor beta chain came from a study of T cell changes during pregnancy in multiple sclerosis. Profiling relied on immunoSEQ multiplex PCR, and the TCRdb table lists in-frame clones only, not all of them. The top ten clones hold 4.5% of a sample with some 36,000 clones, about nine tenths of them seen once. The CDR3 has 14 amino acids. The germline V gene encodes CDR1 KGHSH and CDR2 LQKENI. V was clipped by 3 bases and J by 4 bases, with 12 bases between them. The gene calls are TRBV18 and TRBJ1-2; D unclear. Sequencing was performed on peripheral blood, taken in the second trimester of pregnancy. The clonotype comes from a female donor in good health, enrolled as a control in a pregnancy study. The CDR3, as DNA: TGTGCCAGCTCACCCATTACGGTGAGCTATGGCTACACCTTC. It yields the protein CASSPITVSYGYTF.